This T cell receptor (beta chain) was recovered during a study of tumor-infiltrating lymphocytes in primary liver carcinoma (dated by TCRdb to about 2017). About the study as a whole: Of the five patients (three men and two women, aged 30 to 69 years), four had hepatocellular carcinoma and one had combined HCC and intrahepatic cholangiocarcinoma. Samples yielded roughly 3.5 to 7.5 million productive TCRbeta reads; read depth did not differ significantly between tissue types. Tumors of the five patients were stage T1-T3 N0M0 with maximum diameters of roughly 4.2 to 11 cm. TCRbeta repertoire sequencing covered about 35 specimens from 5 patients: around 25 tumor regions, 5 adjacent noncancerous liver tissues and 5 peripheral blood samples. The study combined TCRbeta repertoire sequencing, expression microarrays and whole-exome sequencing across five regions of each liver tumor, with adjacent normal tissue and blood. The 20 to 25 tumor region samples were profiled with Agilent mRNA microarrays so that TCRbeta repertoire diversity could be related to the local molecular phenotype. Reproducibility between technical replicate repertoires was high, with correlation coefficients above 0.98 and mean shared-clone rates approximately 0.9. Here is what the overall study found, with its caveats: Only about 8-25% of top clones were present in all five regions of a tumor, suggesting spatial heterogeneity of tumor-infiltrating T cells. The top 250 clones made up a significantly larger repertoire fraction in tumors than in blood (p = 0.039). Only the TCR beta chain was sequenced, so true repertoire diversity is likely underestimated because unpaired alpha chains were not captured. Because the samples were bulk and unsorted, CD4+ and CD8+ T cell repertoires could not be compared. The study included only five patients, and the authors note findings should be validated in a larger study. Repertoire overlap was higher between tumor regions (mean around 36%) than tumor-adjacent (around 17%) or tumor-blood (approximately 15%) pairs, consistent with antigen-driven expansion.

Total RNA and DNA were co-extracted from about 20-30 mg of bulk tissue with the AllPrep DNA/RNA mini kit, without cell sorting. Surgical resection was performed in China between November 2015 and March 2016 on about 5 patients with histopathologically diagnosed primary liver carcinoma. Patients had chronic HBV infection and were treatment-naive at sampling. Each tumor was sampled at five spatially separated regions: the tumor centre plus the superior, inferior, left-lateral and right-lateral poles. Histology showed that every tumor sample contained more than 75% viable tumor cells. Fresh tumor and adjacent tissue pieces were bisected, with one half stored in RNAlater at -80 degrees C and the other half sent for histology. Using a constant-region primer and ProtoScript II reverse transcriptase, TCRbeta-specific cDNA was reverse-transcribed from approximately 0.55 ug total RNA. TCRbeta libraries were built with three nested multiplex PCR rounds, a slightly modified ARM-PCR procedure. The first two PCR rounds used multiplex TRBV1-TRBV30 forward primers with a Cbeta reverse primer, each for about 11 cycles. Sample barcodes and Illumina adapters were added in a final 25-cycle PCR using Deep VentR polymerase. Before sequencing, amplicons between 200 and 500 bp were purified from gel using a QIAquick gel extraction kit. An Illumina HiSeq 2500 was used to sequence the TCRbeta amplicons, generating 250-bp paired-end reads. In the original analysis: Trimmomatic v0.33 was used to quality-trim the reads, and FLASH v1.2.11 was used to merge paired reads so that full CDR3 sequences could be recovered. MiGEC v1.2.1b assigned V, D and J germline segments to the rearranged TCRbeta sequences. Clonotype statistics and Shannon-Wiener diversity indices were computed with VDJtools v1.0.0. To cut down on sampling bias, every analysis after diversity analysis relied on just the 250 most abundant clonotypes from each sample. TCRdb reworked the public reads: Q25 trimming with fastp, MiXCR clone assembly, productive beta chains retained. Rows with a matching CDR3 protein are joined into one entry that keeps the most common DNA and genes. These V and J calls rely on TCRdb rather than the paper's analysis. This sample has roughly 100,000 distinct CDR3 sequences in its table, and 82% of those were observed once. 15% to 25% of the sample is in the top ten clones.

For this clonotype: Its cognate antigen has yet to be identified. One end of the junction varies from germline; a read error may be responsible.

CDR1 and CDR2 were assigned from the germline V gene as SNHLY and FYNNEI. The CDR3, cysteine through phenylalanine, is 12 amino acids long. Left in the record is the CDR3 DNA by itself, 36 bases read in frame from the first base. Input material: liver tumor tissue from sampling region 3. The cell subset or site label for this specimen denotes: tumor region T3, left-lateral pole. This sequence originates from a man aged 40-49 years with primary liver carcinoma and hepatitis B virus infection. The chain is made from TRBV2 and TRBJ2-7; TRBD1 lines up with 7 middle nucleotides. Read as DNA, the sequence is TGTGCCAGCATGACAGGGATCTACAAGCAGTACTTC. Its protein product is CASMTGIYKQYF.